Below are 29 T cell receptor beta chains sequenced from a single sample in a study of OX40 agonist ivuxolimab in advanced cancers. Using immunoSEQ multiplex PCR, the repertoire was profiled, and TCRdb retains in-frame clones only, with some absent. Here the sample spans under 95,000 clones, approximately 85% being singletons. The material sequenced was CD4+ or CD8+ T cells sorted from blood, taken in a trial of the OX40 agonist ivuxolimab. The receptor source for this set is an adult with an advanced solid tumor such as melanoma, head and neck, liver or kidney cancer.

This clone appeared a few times. The gene calls are TRBV6-6 and TRBJ1-5, with D perhaps TRBD1 (5 bases). Germline V gene data show CDR1 as MNHNY and CDR2 as SVGAGI (reference sequence). With 8 bases removed from V and 0 bases from J, the gap between germline ends came to 11 bases. This CDR3 has 14 amino acids. CDR3 loop: CASGDVHSNQPQHF. DNA for the CDR3: TGTGCCAGCGGGGACGTACATAGCAATCAGCCCCAGCATTTT.

V gene TRBV19 combines with J gene TRBJ2-1; 9 positions match TRBD1. The ends lost 5 bases at V and 12 bases at J; junction bases unmatched: 8. Germline CDR1 and CDR2: LNHDA and SQIVND (reference sequence). This CDR3 has 13 residues. The CDR3 DNA sequence: TGTGCCAGTAGTTCGAGACAGGGGGTTCGGCAGTTCTTC. Protein product: CASSSRQGVRQFF.

The V and J genes are TRBV21-1 and TRBJ1-3. TRBV21-1 is an annotated pseudogene. This CDR3 contains 17 residues. Here the CDR3 reads CASSNSGTISSGNTIYF. The CDR3 DNA reads TGTGCCAGCAGCAACTCCGGGACCATTAGCTCTGGAAACACCATATATTTT.

The genes are TRBV6-4 and TRBJ2-3; perhaps TRBD1 as D (5 bases). Looked up from germline, CDR1 is MRHNA and CDR2 is SNTAGT. The CDR3 contains 14 residues. Trimming took 4 bases from V and 0 from J, leaving 8 bases between them. CDR3 sequence reads: CASSVDSSTDTQYF. The CDR3 bases are TGTGCCAGCAGTGTAGACAGTAGCACAGATACGCAGTATTTT.

V and J are TRBV19 and TRBJ1-1; no definite D call. This CDR3 region has 13 residues. The V gene lost 6 bases and the J gene lost 7 bases, with 15 bases spanning the gap. Germline V gene data show CDR1 as LNHDA and CDR2 as SQIVND (reference sequence). The CDR3 sequence: CASSTDVVYEAFF. CDR3 DNA: TGTGCCAGTAGCACGGACGTCGTCTATGAAGCTTTCTTT.

The rearrangement uses TRBV27 and TRBJ1-4; no definite D call. In germline, CDR1 is MNHEY, CDR2 SMNVEV (reference sequence). CDR3 length: 11 amino acids. V lost 4 bases, J lost 5 bases, and 2 bases lay in between. The CDR3 loop is CASSSNEKLFF. CDR3 DNA: TGTGCCAGCAGTTCCAATGAAAAACTGTTTTTT.

The chain uses TRBV15 and TRBJ1-2; 8 positions agree with TRBD1. V trimming: 8 bases; J trimming: 2 bases; junction bases outside the gene matches: 7. The CDR3 runs to 14 residues. CDR1 is LNHNV and CDR2 is YYDKDF in the germline V gene (reference sequence). Here the CDR3 reads CATQPWTGNYGYTF. The CDR3 DNA sequence: TGTGCCACCCAACCATGGACAGGGAACTATGGCTACACCTTC.

V is TRBV18 and J is TRBJ1-1, with a weak D call TRBD1 (6 bases). The CDR3 is made up of 14 amino acids. The V end was cut by 3 bases, the J end by 4 bases, with 12 bases between. CDR1 is KGHSH, CDR2 LQKENI, per germline. CDR3 DNA sequence: TGTGCCAGCTCACCGGCGGCAGGGGTCACTGAAGCTTTCTTT. Translated, it gives CASSPAAGVTEAFF.

The chain couples TRBV19 to TRBJ1-2; D is possibly TRBD1 (5 bases). With 7 bases removed from V and 14 bases from J, the gap between germline ends came to 11 bases. CDR3 length: 9 amino acids. CDR1 and CDR2 from the germline V gene are LNHDA and SQIVND (reference sequence). The CDR3 DNA is TGTGCCAGTACTGGGGGGGATACCTTC. Translated, it gives CASTGGDTF.

The rearrangement links TRBV6-6 to TRBJ2-7, with 7 bases matching TRBD1. Germline assignment: CDR1 MNHNY and CDR2 SVGAGI (reference sequence). The CDR3 is made up of 16 amino acids. The V segment lost 6 bases and the J segment 0 bases; nucleotides outside the gene matches: 11. The DNA for the CDR3 is TGTGCCAGCAGAGATCCGGGACAGTCGAGCTCCTACGAGCAGTACTTC. It translates to CASRDPGQSSSYEQYF.

The chain joins TRBV6-5 to TRBJ1-3; D gene unclear. Germline CDR1 and CDR2: MNHEY and SVGAGI. The CDR3 length is 16 residues. The ends were cut back, 4 bases at V and 0 bases at J, with 13 bases in the middle. The CDR3 bases are TGTGCCAGCAGTTCAGGCGGGTTGTACTCTGGAAACACCATATATTTT. It is translated as CASSSGGLYSGNTIYF.

The rearrangement joins TRBV5-1 to TRBJ2-1; possibly TRBD1 for D (5 bases). V was pared by 0 bases and J by 5 bases, with 9 bases between. Germline V CDR1 and CDR2: SGHRS, YFSETQ. The CDR3 is made up of 14 amino acids. The CDR3 region has the DNA TGCGCCAGCAGCTTGGACAGGAACCACAATGAGCAGTTCTTC. Amino acids: CASSLDRNHNEQFF.

The V and J genes are TRBV5-1 and TRBJ1-1; D is ambiguous. Trimming left V 4 bases short and J 0 bases short, with 10 bases between. CDR1 is SGHRS and CDR2 is YFSETQ in the germline V gene. The CDR3 has 14 residues. The CDR3 sequence is CASSLRHVNTEAFF. In DNA, the CDR3 is TGCGCCAGCAGCCTACGCCATGTGAACACTGAAGCTTTCTTT.

A single count supports this clone. J is TRBJ1-4 and V is TRBV6-6; 9 bases map to TRBD1. The CDR3 has 13 residues. With 8 bases clipped from V and 5 bases from J, the junction kept 3 bases outside the gene matches. CDR1 is MNHNY, CDR2 SVGAGI, per germline (reference sequence). CDR3 in DNA: TGTGCCAGCCGGACAGGGGACAATGAAAAACTGTTTTTT. It translates to CASRTGDNEKLFF.

This clone occurred once. The chain carries TRBV5-1 and TRBJ1-3; the match to TRBD1 covers 8 bases. Germline V CDR1 and CDR2: SGHRS, YFSETQ. J was trimmed by 4 bases and V by 4 bases; bases with no gene match: 13. This CDR3 comprises 17 residues. The DNA of the CDR3 is TGCGCCAGCAGCCCTCAACAGGGGGTGACTTTCGGAAACACCATATATTTT. This translates into CASSPQQGVTFGNTIYF. The complete variable domain, with remaining parts taken from reference TRBV5-1 and TRBJ1-3, reads KAGVTQTPRYLIKTRGQQVTLSCSPISGHRSVSWYQQTPGQGLQFLFEYFSETQRNKGNFPGRFSGRQFSNSRSEMNVSTLELGDSALYLCASSPQQGVTFGNTIYFGEGSWLTVV.

The J gene is TRBJ2-2, the V gene TRBV6-4; maybe TRBD1 (6 bases). The CDR3 totals 12 residues. Germline V gene data show CDR1 as MRHNA and CDR2 as SNTAGT. V shed 8 bases and J shed 5 bases, with 9 bases lying between them. CDR3 sequence: CASGTGTGELFF. DNA for the CDR3: TGTGCCAGCGGAACAGGGACCGGGGAGCTGTTTTTT.

The chain combines TRBV13 with TRBJ1-4; unclear D gene. Germline CDR1 is PRHDT and CDR2 is FYEKMQ (reference sequence). The germline V and J ends were trimmed by 2 bases and 3 bases, with 10 bases remaining between them. The CDR3 is made up of 15 amino acids. The CDR3 loop is CASSLQRGANEKLFF. The CDR3 nucleotides read TGTGCCAGCAGCTTACAACGCGGGGCTAATGAAAAACTGTTTTTT.

V usage is TRBV5-1 and J usage is TRBJ1-5; 7 nucleotides agree with TRBD1. Germline-derived CDR1 and CDR2 are SGHRS and YFSETQ. V trimming: 0 bases; J trimming: 1 base; junction bases outside the gene matches: 1. This CDR3 has 15 residues. CDR3 DNA sequence: TGCGCCAGCAGCTTGGAGGGACAGAGCAATCAGCCCCAGCATTTT. Its protein product is CASSLEGQSNQPQHF. The complete variable domain, with remaining parts taken from reference TRBV5-1 and TRBJ1-5, reads KAGVTQTPRYLIKTRGQQVTLSCSPISGHRSVSWYQQTPGQGLQFLFEYFSETQRNKGNFPGRFSGRQFSNSRSEMNVSTLELGDSALYLCASSLEGQSNQPQHFGDGTRLSIL.

V gene TRBV7-9 combines with J gene TRBJ2-1, with 12 bases identical to TRBD2. The CDR3 consists of 16 residues. Germline V gene lookup returns CDR1 SEHNR and CDR2 FQNEAQ (reference sequence). With V trimmed by 5 bases and J by 6 bases, 8 bases remained unmatched. CDR3 protein: CASSPRTSGIVNEQFF. In DNA, the CDR3 is TGTGCCAGCAGCCCGCGGACTAGCGGGATCGTCAATGAGCAGTTCTTC. Complete variable domain (other parts from reference TRBV7-9 and TRBJ2-1): DTGVSQNPRHKITKRGQNVTFRCDPISEHNRLYWYRQTLGQGPEFLTYFQNEAQLEKSRLLSDRFSAERPKGSFSTLEIQRTEQGDSAMYLCASSPRTSGIVNEQFFGPGTRLTVL.

The CDR3 loop reads CASSEPAGELNYGYTF. The CDR3 DNA follows: TGTGCCAGCAGCGAACCTGCAGGGGAGTTGAACTATGGCTACACCTTC. The gene calls are TRBV13 and TRBJ1-2, with a weak D call TRBD1 (6 bases). The CDR3 sequence is 16 residues long. Germline CDR1 and CDR2: PRHDT and FYEKMQ (reference sequence). Trimming shortened V by 5 bases and J by 2 bases, and 18 bases separated the two germline ends.

V and J are TRBV7-9 and TRBJ1-4; tentatively, D is TRBD1 (6 bases). The CDR3 runs 14 residues. Germline values: CDR1 SEHNR, CDR2 FQNEAQ (reference sequence). V was pared by 0 bases and J by 4 bases, with 6 bases between. The CDR3 bases are TGTGCCAGCAGCTTAGCAGGGGGTAATGAAAAACTGTTTTTT. Amino acid sequence: CASSLAGGNEKLFF.

V gene TRBV7-6 combines with J gene TRBJ1-1; the D is unclear. The germline V and J ends were trimmed by 1 base and 1 base, with 7 bases remaining between them. The CDR3 runs to 14 residues. Germline assignment: CDR1 SGHVS and CDR2 FNYEAQ. CDR3 sequence: CASSLGPGNTEAFF. CDR3 in DNA: TGTGCCAGCAGCTTAGGTCCAGGGAACACTGAAGCTTTCTTT.

As for this clone: Sequence at one end of the junction differs from germline and may be a read error. The chain combines TRBV6-1 with TRBJ2-1; 12 positions agree with TRBD2. CDR1 MNHNS and CDR2 SASEGT come from the germline V gene. This CDR3 spans 15 amino acids. For the CDR3, the DNA is TGTGCCACCAGTTCTACTAGCGGGGGGTACAATGAGCAGTTCTTC. This sequence encodes CATSSTSGGYNEQFF.

In this sample, this clone turned up a few times. The chain uses TRBV5-4 and TRBJ1-2; the D is unclear. CDR1 SGHNT and CDR2 YYREEE come from the germline V gene (reference sequence). V dropped 0 bases and J dropped 5 bases, with 5 bases sitting between them. The CDR3 is 12 amino acids. CDR3 sequence reads: CASSLDKYGYTF. The CDR3 coding sequence is TGTGCCAGCAGCTTGGACAAGTATGGCTACACCTTC.

This rearrangement joins TRBV5-4 to TRBJ2-1; D may be TRBD1 or TRBD2 (6 bases each). This CDR3 contains 17 residues. Deletions cut 4 bases from V and 8 bases from J, with 25 bases between. Germline CDR1 reads SGHNT; CDR2 reads YYREEE (reference sequence). The CDR3 DNA sequence: TGTGCCAGCAGCGTTATTCGGGGGCTCGGGGATAGCGATGAGCAGTTCTTC. It translates to CASSVIRGLGDSDEQFF.

In its sample, this clone was seen a few times. The chain employs TRBV7-9 and TRBJ1-3; D uncertain. Germline V gene sequence: CDR1 SEHNR, CDR2 FQNEAQ (reference sequence). This CDR3 is built from 13 residues. Between the trimmed V and J ends, which lost 0 bases and 7 bases, there was a span of 7 bases. The CDR3: CASSLAVANTIYF. CDR3 coding DNA: TGTGCCAGCAGCTTAGCGGTGGCGAACACCATATATTTT.

The chain joins TRBV2 to TRBJ1-1, with 7 bases that match TRBD1. This CDR3 comprises 12 residues. Per germline, CDR1 SNHLY and CDR2 FYNNEI. The junction had 8 bases not matched to a gene; V was cut back by 9 bases and J by 7 bases. Here the CDR3 reads CARETGFGEAFF. The CDR3 DNA is TGTGCCAGGGAGACAGGGTTCGGTGAAGCTTTCTTT. Full variable domain (missing parts from reference TRBV2 and TRBJ1-1): EPEVTQTPSHQVTQMGQEVILRCVPISNHLYFYWYRQILGQKVEFLVSFYNNEISEKSEIFDDQFSVERPDGSNFTLKIRSTKLEDSAMYFCARETGFGEAFFGQGTRLTVV.

This chain joins TRBV6-6 and TRBJ1-2; D is unresolved. The CDR3 contains 12 residues. Deletions cut 11 bases from V and 13 bases from J, with 23 bases between. Germline V gene data show CDR1 as MNHNY and CDR2 as SVGAGI (reference sequence). The CDR3 DNA is TGTGCCGGAGGATTTGGCAGCCGTAGCGGCACCTTC. It is translated as CAGGFGSRSGTF.

The rearrangement links TRBV18 to TRBJ2-3; the D gene is possibly TRBD2 (5 bases). Germline V gene sequence: CDR1 KGHSH, CDR2 LQKENI. The ends were cut back, 2 bases at V and 5 bases at J, with 8 bases in the middle. The CDR3 is made up of 13 amino acids. The CDR3 coding sequence is TGTGCCAGCTCACCATCAGAGGGAGATACGCAGTATTTT. Its translation is CASSPSEGDTQYF.